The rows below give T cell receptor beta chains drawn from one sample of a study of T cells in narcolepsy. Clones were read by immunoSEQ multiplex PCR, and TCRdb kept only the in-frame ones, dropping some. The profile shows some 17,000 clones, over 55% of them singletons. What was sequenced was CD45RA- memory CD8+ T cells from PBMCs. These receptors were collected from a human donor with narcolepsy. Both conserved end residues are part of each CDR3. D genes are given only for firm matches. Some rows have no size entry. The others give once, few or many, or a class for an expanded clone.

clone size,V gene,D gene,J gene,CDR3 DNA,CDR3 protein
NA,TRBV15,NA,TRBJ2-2,TGTGCCACCAGCAGAACCCCGTCGGGCAACACCGGGGAGCTGTTTTTT,CATSRTPSGNTGELFF
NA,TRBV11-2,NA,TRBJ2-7,TGTGCCAGCAGCTTAGCGGGGAGGAGTCTGAGCTCCTACGAGCAGTACTTC,CASSLAGRSLSSYEQYF
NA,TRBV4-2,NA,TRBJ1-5,TGTGCCAGCAGCCAAGAAAAAGGAAAGCGGCAGCCCCAGCATTTT,CASSQEKGKRQPQHF
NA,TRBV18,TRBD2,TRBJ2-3,TGTGCCAGCTCACCAGGGACGGGAGGGCCCGCGGATGCAGATACGCAGTATTTT,CASSPGTGGPADADTQYF
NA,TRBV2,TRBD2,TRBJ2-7,TGTGCCAGTTTTCAGCGGGGACGCTCCTACGAGCAGTACTTC,CASFQRGRSYEQYF
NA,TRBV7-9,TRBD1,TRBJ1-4,TGTGCCAGCAGCCTACTGGACAGGGGTCAAGAAAAACTGTTTTTT,CASSLLDRGQEKLFF
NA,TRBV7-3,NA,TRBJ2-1,TGTGCCAGCAGCTTAATAGGACTGCACAATGAGCAGTTCTTC,CASSLIGLHNEQFF
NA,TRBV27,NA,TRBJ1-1,TGTGCCAGCAGTTTGACCTCCGGAGAAGCTTTCTTT,CASSLTSGEAFF
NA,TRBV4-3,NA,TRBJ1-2,TGCGCCAGCAGCCAACAGTCCGGGGGGGCTAACTATGGCTACACCTTC,CASSQQSGGANYGYTF
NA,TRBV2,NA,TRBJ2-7,TGTGCCAGCAGTGAAGCGCGCCCGGGGTCGAGCTCCTACGAGCAGTACTTC,CASSEARPGSSSYEQYF
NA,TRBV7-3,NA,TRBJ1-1,TGTGCCAGCAGCTTAAACAGCGAAGGATCTGAAGCTTTCTTT,CASSLNSEGSEAFF
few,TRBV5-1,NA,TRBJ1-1,TGCGCCAGCAGCTTGGGGGCTGAAGCTTTCTTT,CASSLGAEAFF
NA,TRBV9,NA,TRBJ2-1,TGTGCCAGCAGCGTAGGTGGGGAGCAGTTCTTC,CASSVGGEQFF
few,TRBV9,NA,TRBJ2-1,TGTGCCAGCAGCGTAGCGGTGGGCCTCGATGAGCAGTTCTTC,CASSVAVGLDEQFF
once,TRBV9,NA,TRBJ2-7,TGTGCCAGCAGCGTAGGGACAGCGCCTAACGAGCAGTACTTC,CASSVGTAPNEQYF
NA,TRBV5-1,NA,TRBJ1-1,TGCGCCAGCAGCTTTGGAATGAACACTGAAGCTTTCTTT,CASSFGMNTEAFF
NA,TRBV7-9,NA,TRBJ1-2,TGTGCCAGCAGCCTCAGGGCGGGACCCCCGAGGGCTAACTATGGCTACACCTTC,CASSLRAGPPRANYGYTF
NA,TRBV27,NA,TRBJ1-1,TGTGCCAGCAGTTTTACGTCCGGGGATCTAGACACTGAAGCTTTCTTT,CASSFTSGDLDTEAFF
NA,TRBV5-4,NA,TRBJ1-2,TGTGCCAGCAGCTTGGGCAACTATGGCTACACCTTC,CASSLGNYGYTF
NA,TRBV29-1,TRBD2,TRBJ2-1,TGCAGCGTAGCGGGACGTCGCAATGAGCAGTTCTTC,CSVAGRRNEQFF
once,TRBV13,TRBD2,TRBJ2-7,TGTGCCAGCAGCCTTAGCGGGGGGAACCACGAGCAGTACTTC,CASSLSGGNHEQYF
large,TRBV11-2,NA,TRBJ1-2,TGTGCCTCCTCAGGGGACGGCTATGGCTACACCTTC,CASSGDGYGYTF
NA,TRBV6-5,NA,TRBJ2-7,TGTGCCAGCAGTTACTCGAACCAGGCAGAGCAGTACTTC,CASSYSNQAEQYF
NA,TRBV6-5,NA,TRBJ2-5,TGTGCCAGCAGCCACCCCCCTCCGCAAGAGACCCAGTACTTC,CASSHPPPQETQYF
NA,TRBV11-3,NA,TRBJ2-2,TGTGCCAGCAGCTTAGGAACGCACGGGGAGCTGTTTTTT,CASSLGTHGELFF
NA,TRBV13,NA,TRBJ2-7,TGTGCCAGCAGCTTAGGCGTTATCGGGAGCGAGCAGTACTTC,CASSLGVIGSEQYF
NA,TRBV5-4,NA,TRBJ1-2,TGTGCCAGCAGCTTGGGGGAGTCAGGGGTACATTATGGCTACACCTTC,CASSLGESGVHYGYTF
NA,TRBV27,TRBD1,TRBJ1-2,TGTGCCAGCAGTCTCGGGACAGGGTCTTATGGCTACACCTTC,CASSLGTGSYGYTF
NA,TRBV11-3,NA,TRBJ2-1,TGTGCCAGCAGCTTAGGTTCAGGGGGGGACAATGAGCAGTTCTTC,CASSLGSGGDNEQFF
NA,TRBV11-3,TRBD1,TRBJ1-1,TGTGCCAGCAGCTTAGGGGACAGGGGGCTTGGCACTGAAGCTTTCTTT,CASSLGDRGLGTEAFF
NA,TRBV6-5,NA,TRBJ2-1,TGTGCCAGCAGTTACGGGCTAGGTCGGGAGCAGTTCTTC,CASSYGLGREQFF
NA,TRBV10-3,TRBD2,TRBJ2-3,TGTGCCATCAGCGTACTAGCGGAACGGGACACAGATACGCAGTATTTT,CAISVLAERDTDTQYF
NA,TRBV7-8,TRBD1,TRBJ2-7,TGTGCCAGCAGCTTCCTGACAGGGGGTTCGAGGGCCGAGCAGTACTTC,CASSFLTGGSRAEQYF
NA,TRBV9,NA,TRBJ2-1,TGTGCCAGCAGCTCCCACTTCGTAGGGAATGAGCAGTTCTTC,CASSSHFVGNEQFF
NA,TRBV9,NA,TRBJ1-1,TGTGCCAGCAGCGTAAGTCGGGAAACGGGGAACACTGAAGCTTTCTTT,CASSVSRETGNTEAFF
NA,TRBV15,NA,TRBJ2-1,TGTGCCACCAGCGAGGAGGGTCGTAGCTACAATGAGCAGTTCTTC,CATSEEGRSYNEQFF
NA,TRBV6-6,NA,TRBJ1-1,TGTGCCAGCAGTTACTCTATGTGGGGGAACACTGAAGCTTTCTTT,CASSYSMWGNTEAFF
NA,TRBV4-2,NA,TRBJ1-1,TGTGCCAGCAGCCAAGGAGGGACAACCACTGAAGCTTTCTTT,CASSQGGTTTEAFF
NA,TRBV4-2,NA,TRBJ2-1,TGTGCCAGCAGCCAGGATCTAGTCAATGAGCAGTTCTTC,CASSQDLVNEQFF
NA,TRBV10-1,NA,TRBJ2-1,TGCGCCAGCAGTGAAGGGCTAGCGATGGGCAATGAGCAGTTCTTC,CASSEGLAMGNEQFF
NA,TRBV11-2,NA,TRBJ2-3,TGTGCCAGCAGCTTCACAGATACGCAGTATTTT,CASSFTDTQYF
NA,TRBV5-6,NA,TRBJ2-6,TGTGCCAGCAGCTTGGAAGGGGTCGGGGCCAACGTCCTGACTTTC,CASSLEGVGANVLTF
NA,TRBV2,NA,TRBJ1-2,TGTGCCAGCAGTGAGGGTCTGGGGGGGAACTATGGCTACACCTTC,CASSEGLGGNYGYTF
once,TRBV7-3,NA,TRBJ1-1,TGTGCCAGCAGCTTAGGTTCGTCAGTCGATGAAGCTTTCTTT,CASSLGSSVDEAFF
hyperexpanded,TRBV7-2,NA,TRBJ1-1,TGTGCCAGCAGCCGCAGAGGCACTGAAGCTTTCTTT,CASSRRGTEAFF